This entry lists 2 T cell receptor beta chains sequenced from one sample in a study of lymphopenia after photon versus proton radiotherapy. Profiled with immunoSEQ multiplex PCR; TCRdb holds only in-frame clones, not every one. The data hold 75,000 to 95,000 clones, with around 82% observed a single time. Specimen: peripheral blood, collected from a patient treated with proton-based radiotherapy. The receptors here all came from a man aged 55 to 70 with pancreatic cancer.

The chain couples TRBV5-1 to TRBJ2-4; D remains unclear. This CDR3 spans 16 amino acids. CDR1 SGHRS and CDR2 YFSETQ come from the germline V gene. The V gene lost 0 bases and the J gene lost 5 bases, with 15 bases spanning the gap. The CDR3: CASSLGLAYRENIQYF. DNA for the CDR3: TGCGCCAGCAGCTTGGGCTTAGCTTACCGGGAAAACATTCAGTACTTC.

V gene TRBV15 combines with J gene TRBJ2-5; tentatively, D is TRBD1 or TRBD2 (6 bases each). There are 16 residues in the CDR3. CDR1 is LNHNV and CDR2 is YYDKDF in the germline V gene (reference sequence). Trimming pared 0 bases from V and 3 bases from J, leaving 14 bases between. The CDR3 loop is CATSRDVAEGEETQYF. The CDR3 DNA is TGTGCCACCAGCAGAGATGTAGCGGAGGGGGAAGAGACCCAGTACTTC.